This TCR beta chain originates from a study of blood T cell repertoires in COVID-19. Study summary: T cells, B-cell-depleted T cells, or PBMCs provided the cDNA or gDNA that served as material.

V trimming: 4 bases; J trimming: 1 base; junction bases outside the gene matches: 4. There are 15 residues in the CDR3. CDR1 and CDR2 from the germline V gene are MGHRA and YSYEKL. The method was immunoSEQ multiplex PCR; TCRdb's version includes in-frame clones alone and lacks a portion of them. In the table there are over 65,000 clones, about 81% of which are singletons. This receptor was obtained from a human donor in a cohort sampled during active COVID-19. The sequencing sample was made of peripheral blood. This chain links TRBV4-1 with TRBJ2-3, with 8 bases lining up with TRBD1. The CDR3 protein is CASSRVTGGTDTQYF. The DNA for the CDR3 is TGCGCCAGCAGCCGTGTGACAGGGGGCACAGATACGCAGTATTTT.